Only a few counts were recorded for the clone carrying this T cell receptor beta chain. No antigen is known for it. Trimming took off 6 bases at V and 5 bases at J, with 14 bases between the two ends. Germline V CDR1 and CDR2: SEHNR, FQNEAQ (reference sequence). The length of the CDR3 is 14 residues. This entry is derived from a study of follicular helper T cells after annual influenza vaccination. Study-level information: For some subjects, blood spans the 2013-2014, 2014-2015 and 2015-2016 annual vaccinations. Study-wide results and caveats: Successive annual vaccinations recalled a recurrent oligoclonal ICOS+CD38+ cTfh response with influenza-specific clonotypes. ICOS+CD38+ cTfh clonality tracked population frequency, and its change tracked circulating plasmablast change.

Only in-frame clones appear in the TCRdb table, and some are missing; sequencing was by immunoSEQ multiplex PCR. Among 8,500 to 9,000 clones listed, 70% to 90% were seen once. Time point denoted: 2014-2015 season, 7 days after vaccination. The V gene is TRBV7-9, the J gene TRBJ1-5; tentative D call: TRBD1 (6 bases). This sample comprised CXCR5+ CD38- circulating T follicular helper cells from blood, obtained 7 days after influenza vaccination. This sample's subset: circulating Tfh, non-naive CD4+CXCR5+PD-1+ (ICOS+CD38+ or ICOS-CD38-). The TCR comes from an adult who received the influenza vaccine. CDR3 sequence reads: CASSPGQPDQPQHF. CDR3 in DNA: TGTGCCAGCAGTCCAGGACAGCCAGATCAGCCCCAGCATTTT.